Presented here are 25 T cell receptor beta chains from one specimen sequenced in a study of cytomegalovirus exposure and HLA in healthy donors. PCR used 60 Vbeta primers and 13 Jbeta primers. Profiling relied on immunoSEQ multiplex PCR, and the TCRdb table lists in-frame clones only, not all of them. This sample has 160,000 or so clones, with approximately 81% found just once. Sequencing input: PBMCs. These receptor sequences come from a man aged 30 to 39 in good health and CMV-seronegative.

In this sample, this clone turned up a few times. V is TRBV5-1 and J is TRBJ2-7; 8 bases fit TRBD2. The germline V gene encodes CDR1 SGHRS and CDR2 YFSETQ. Losses at the gene ends were 3 bases for V and 3 bases for J; bases not matched to a gene: 8. The CDR3 runs to 15 residues. Written as DNA, the CDR3 is TGCGCCAGCAGCTCCGGGGGGGTGGGGGTCTACGAGCAGTACTTC. This sequence encodes CASSSGGVGVYEQYF. Complete variable domain (other parts from reference TRBV5-1 and TRBJ2-7): KAGVTQTPRYLIKTRGQQVTLSCSPISGHRSVSWYQQTPGQGLQFLFEYFSETQRNKGNFPGRFSGRQFSNSRSEMNVSTLELGDSALYLCASSSGGVGVYEQYFGPGTRLTVT.

The V call is TRBV12-5, the J call TRBJ2-5, with a tentative D call TRBD2 (7 bases). V shed 2 bases and J shed 4 bases, with 23 bases lying between them. The germline V gene has CDR1 LGHNT and CDR2 FRNRAP. The CDR3 contains 18 residues. CDR3: CASGLTSARGAPIETQYF. CDR3 bases: TGTGCTAGTGGTTTGACTAGCGCAAGGGGGGCTCCAATAGAGACCCAGTACTTC.

The chain is built from TRBV5-8 and TRBJ1-3; D not resolved. In germline, CDR1 is SGHTS, CDR2 YDEGEE. The CDR3 runs to 15 residues. The V end was cut by 4 bases, the J end by 0 bases, with 11 bases between. The CDR3 protein is CASSPYSTSGNTIYF. CDR3 coding DNA: TGTGCCAGCAGCCCGTACAGCACCTCTGGAAACACCATATATTTT.

V usage is TRBV28 and J usage is TRBJ1-6; D not resolved. CDR1 MDHEN and CDR2 SYDVKM come from the germline V gene. Trimming stripped 3 bases from V and 4 bases from J, with 16 bases between. The CDR3 covers 17 residues. DNA for the CDR3: TGTGCCAGCAGTTTGTTGCCGCTTGAGCGATATAATTCACCCCTCCACTTT. This translates into CASSLLPLERYNSPLHF.

The chain carries TRBV5-1 and TRBJ2-7, with 9 bases matching TRBD1. This CDR3 comprises 15 residues. Looked up from germline, CDR1 is SGHRS and CDR2 is YFSETQ. With 0 bases clipped from V and 1 base from J, the junction kept 2 bases outside the gene matches. This CDR3 reads CASSLAQGASYEQYF. The CDR3 coding sequence is TGCGCCAGCAGCTTGGCACAGGGGGCATCCTACGAGCAGTACTTC.

The chain uses TRBV4-3 and TRBJ2-3; 8 nucleotides match TRBD2. This CDR3 comprises 17 residues. V dropped 0 bases and J dropped 0; count of bases not matched to a gene: 5. Germline V lookup: CDR1 LGHNA, CDR2 YSLEER. The CDR3 nucleotides read TGCGCCAGCAGCCAAGATCGACTAGCGCTTAGCACAGATACGCAGTATTTT. Its protein is CASSQDRLALSTDTQYF.

Written as DNA, the CDR3 is TGTGCCAGTAGTGACAGAGGGCTAGCGGGAGAGACCCAGTACTTC. Protein sequence: CASSDRGLAGETQYF. This chain connects TRBV19 to TRBJ2-5; 8 nucleotides line up with TRBD2. The CDR3 has 15 residues. Germline V CDR1 and CDR2: LNHDA, SQIVND (reference sequence). Trimming cost V 5 bases and J 4 bases; bases outside gene matches: 9.

This chain connects TRBV7-3 to TRBJ2-5; 9 positions agree with TRBD1. Germline loops: CDR1 SGHTA, CDR2 FQGTGA. Trimming cost V 5 bases and J 4 bases; bases outside gene matches: 2. CDR3 length: 13 amino acids. CDR3 in amino acids: CASSQDRGETQYF. CDR3 DNA sequence: TGTGCCAGCAGCCAGGACAGGGGAGAGACCCAGTACTTC.

V is TRBV5-4 and J is TRBJ2-6; a weak D match, TRBD2 (5 bases). This CDR3 has 17 amino acids. CDR1 and CDR2 (germline): SGHNT, YYREEE (reference sequence). Trimming cost V 0 bases and J 0 bases, with 10 bases left between them. CDR3 protein: CASSLVGVYSGANVLTF. The CDR3 DNA is TGTGCCAGCAGCTTGGTCGGGGTATACTCTGGGGCCAACGTCCTGACTTTC.

This clone was seen just once. The chain combines TRBV7-2 with TRBJ2-7, with 8 bases that match TRBD2. The CDR3 is 14 residues long. The junction had 2 bases not matched to a gene; V was cut back by 2 bases and J by 2 bases. Germline CDR1 reads SGHTA; CDR2 reads FQGNSA. This CDR3 reads CASSLLAGAYEQYF. The CDR3 nucleotides are TGTGCCAGCAGCTTACTAGCGGGTGCCTACGAGCAGTACTTC.

This chain links TRBV7-6 with TRBJ1-3; the D gene is possibly TRBD1 (6 bases). This CDR3 spans 14 amino acids. The V and J ends lost 6 bases and 4 bases respectively, with 13 bases between them. Germline V gene sequence: CDR1 SGHVS, CDR2 FNYEAQ. The CDR3 nucleotides read TGTGCCAGCAGTGGGGGCGACTCAGGAAACACCATATATTTT. It codes for CASSGGDSGNTIYF.

The chain is built from TRBV14 and TRBJ2-3; TRBD1 matches 7 bases. The germline V gene encodes CDR1 SGHDN and CDR2 FVKESK. The V segment lost 1 base and the J segment 6 bases; nucleotides outside the gene matches: 7. The CDR3 runs 15 residues. The CDR3 coding sequence is TGTGCCAGCAGCCAAGTAGGGGGCGCGGCCGATACGCAGTATTTT. Encoded protein: CASSQVGGAADTQYF.

J is TRBJ2-3 and V is TRBV10-3; 8 bases agree with TRBD2. The CDR3 totals 15 residues. The V gene's germline CDR1 is ENHRY and CDR2 SYGVKD. V was pared by 8 bases and J by 5 bases, with 12 bases of the junction left unmatched. CDR3 coding DNA: TGTGCCATCCGGGCCCCGGGGGGGAGTCGAGATACGCAGTATTTT. Amino acid sequence: CAIRAPGGSRDTQYF.

CDR3 amino acids: CASSPFDTGELFF. The DNA for the CDR3 is TGTGCCAGCTCACCTTTCGACACCGGGGAGCTGTTTTTT. V and J are TRBV18 and TRBJ2-2; D is uncertain. V gave up 3 bases and J gave up 3 bases, with 5 bases separating them. Germline V lookup: CDR1 KGHSH, CDR2 LQKENI. This CDR3 spans 13 amino acids.

This chain connects TRBV6-1 to TRBJ2-3, with D perhaps matching TRBD2 (7 bases). The germline V and J ends were trimmed by 4 bases and 2 bases, with 13 bases remaining between them. Germline values: CDR1 MNHNS, CDR2 SASEGT. This CDR3 region has 15 residues. The CDR3 spells CASSGRGGDTDTQYF. DNA for the CDR3: TGTGCCAGCAGTGGAAGAGGGGGGGACACAGATACGCAGTATTTT.

V and J are TRBV6-6 and TRBJ2-1; possibly TRBD1 for D (6 bases). The V and J ends lost 5 bases and 8 bases respectively, with 16 bases between them. The CDR3 length is 14 residues. Germline V gene data show CDR1 as MNHNY and CDR2 as SVGAGI (reference sequence). The CDR3 spells CASSQTHRDDEQFF. CDR3 DNA: TGTGCCAGCAGTCAAACTCACAGGGACGATGAGCAGTTCTTC.

CDR3 residues: CASSQESAGSTGYTF. The DNA for the CDR3 is TGTGCCAGCAGCCAAGAAAGCGCGGGAAGCACTGGCTACACCTTC. This chain uses TRBV4-2 with TRBJ1-2, with unresolved D. V was trimmed by 0 bases and J by 7 bases, leaving 15 bases between them. CDR1 is LGHNA, CDR2 YNFKEQ, per germline. CDR3 length: 15 residues.

CDR3 DNA sequence: TGCGCCAGCAGCTTGGACGACAGATACCTCTACGAGCAGTACTTC. Residues: CASSLDDRYLYEQYF. The rearrangement uses TRBV5-1 and TRBJ2-7; possible D gene TRBD1, 5 bases. V was pared by 0 bases and J by 3 bases, with 13 bases between. This CDR3 region has 15 residues. Germline-derived CDR1 and CDR2 are SGHRS and YFSETQ.

The V call is TRBV6-1, the J call TRBJ2-5; no clear D gene. The CDR3 runs 11 residues. Germline CDR1 and CDR2: MNHNS and SASEGT. Between the trimmed V and J ends, which lost 5 bases and 9 bases, there was a span of 10 bases. In nucleotides, the CDR3 is TGTGCCAGCAGTCCTGGCCTGGCCCAGTACTTC. Translation: CASSPGLAQYF.

The genes are TRBV25-1 and TRBJ1-3; D remains ambiguous. The CDR3 is 12 amino acids. Trimming took 5 bases from V and 2 from J, leaving 4 bases between them. Germline lookup yields CDR1 MGHDK and CDR2 SYGVNS. CDR3 sequence reads: CASSFTGNTIYF. In DNA, the CDR3 is TGTGCCAGCAGTTTTACTGGAAACACCATATATTTT.

Note on this clone: Distinct nucleotide sequences in the sample also encode this CDR3. This chain connects TRBV18 to TRBJ2-7, with D possibly TRBD1 on 5 matching bases. V lost 2 bases and J lost 2, with 7 bases in between. This CDR3 contains 13 residues. Germline assignment: CDR1 KGHSH and CDR2 LQKENI. This CDR3 reads CASSPRGTYEQYF. The DNA for the CDR3 is TGTGCCAGCTCACCAAGGGGAACCTACGAGCAGTACTTC.

This chain links TRBV27 with TRBJ2-1, with 9 bases matching TRBD1. There are 17 residues in the CDR3. The germline V gene has CDR1 MNHEY and CDR2 SMNVEV (reference sequence). The trim removed 7 bases at V and 3 bases at J, leaving 13 bases unmatched. The CDR3 DNA follows: TGTGCCAGCAACCTTGGGACAGGGAGTGGAGGCTACAATGAGCAGTTCTTC. This codes for CASNLGTGSGGYNEQFF.

This sequence joins TRBV29-1 and TRBJ2-3, with unresolved D. The germline V and J ends were trimmed by 4 bases and 4 bases, with 15 bases remaining between them. This CDR3 has 14 residues. Per the germline V gene, CDR1 is SQVTM and CDR2 is ANQGSEA. The CDR3 loop is CSVGGVLGSDTQYF. The DNA of the CDR3 is TGCAGCGTTGGAGGCGTCCTAGGCTCAGATACGCAGTATTTT.

The chain uses TRBV27 and TRBJ2-7; a possible D gene is TRBD2 (7 bases). V shed 9 bases and J shed 4 bases, with 22 bases lying between them. CDR3 length equals 15 residues. The germline gives CDR1 MNHEY, CDR2 SMNVEV (reference sequence). The CDR3 spells CARGGPTRARYEQYF. The CDR3, as DNA: TGTGCCAGGGGGGGGCCGACTAGGGCCAGGTACGAGCAGTACTTC.

The rearrangement joins TRBV30 to TRBJ1-4, with TRBD1 matching over 8 bases. The CDR3 extends over 16 amino acids. CDR1 and CDR2 from the germline V gene are GTSNPN and SVGIG (reference sequence). J was trimmed by 5 bases and V by 1 base; bases with no gene match: 9. The CDR3 nucleotides are TGTGCCTGGAGTGGGGGGGTGCGACAGGGGAATGAAAAACTGTTTTTT. Translated, it gives CAWSGGVRQGNEKLFF.